The sequence of this TCR beta chain was determined in a study of OX40 agonist ivuxolimab in advanced cancers. Study-level background: Patients were dosed with the agonistic anti-OX40 (CD134) antibody ivuxolimab. Eligibility admitted prior anti-PD-1, anti-PD-L1 or anti-CTLA-4 therapy; about 40% had some.

This table comes from immunoSEQ multiplex PCR, and its TCRdb copy is limited to in-frame clones, with some not included. The profile covers 66,000 or so clones, with roughly 90% appearing a single time and 2% taken by the ten largest. Of note for this clone: Its target is unknown.

CDR1 and CDR2 (germline): MDHEN, SYDVKM. The CDR3 extends over 16 amino acids. V lost 6 bases and J lost 0; bases outside the gene matches: 7. Study outcomes and limitations: In CD8+ T cells, expanded clones were on average more numerous than in CD4+.

This specimen consisted of CD4+ or CD8+ T cells sorted from blood, obtained in a trial of the OX40 agonist ivuxolimab. The rearrangement uses TRBV28 and TRBJ1-5, with 8 positions matching TRBD1. This receptor was obtained from an adult with an advanced solid tumor such as melanoma, head and neck, liver or kidney cancer. The CDR3 loop reads CASSGRQGHSNQPQHF. The CDR3 DNA reads as TGTGCCAGCAGCGGAAGACAGGGGCATAGCAATCAGCCCCAGCATTTT.